These 14 T cell receptor beta chains share one sample of origin, sequenced in a study of shared clonotypes between healthy human individuals. TCRdb keeps only in-frame clones here, not all; method: immunoSEQ multiplex PCR. Of about 2,500,000 clones detected, about 92% appear once; the ten largest clones hold roughly 0.13%. The sequenced material came from naive CD4+ T cells sorted from blood. Subset defined: CD45RA+ positively selected. Receptors were obtained from a man aged 18 to 29 in good health.

This clone has just one count. The chain has TRBV5-1 and TRBJ2-7, with unresolved D. Germline CDR1 SGHRS, CDR2 YFSETQ. This CDR3 comprises 14 residues. V was cut by 0 bases and J by 6 bases, with 13 bases left in between. CDR3 nucleotides: TGCGCCAGCAGCTTGGAGGCTAATGTCGCCGAGCAGTACTTC. This encodes CASSLEANVAEQYF. The full variable domain, its missing parts supplied by reference TRBV5-1 and TRBJ2-7, is KAGVTQTPRYLIKTRGQQVTLSCSPISGHRSVSWYQQTPGQGLQFLFEYFSETQRNKGNFPGRFSGRQFSNSRSEMNVSTLELGDSALYLCASSLEANVAEQYFGPGTRLTVT.

Notes on this clone: This sample also contains other DNA sequences that code for the same CDR3. The chain employs TRBV18 and TRBJ2-3; D is ambiguous. The CDR3 is 13 residues long. The V end lost 4 bases, the J end lost 0 bases, and 5 bases lay between the germline ends. Germline V gives CDR1 KGHSH, CDR2 LQKENI. The CDR3 DNA reads TGTGCCAGCTCACTACTTAGCACAGATACGCAGTATTTT. This encodes CASSLLSTDTQYF.

V and J are TRBV18 and TRBJ1-1; D is undetermined. Germline V CDR1 and CDR2: KGHSH, LQKENI. This CDR3 is 15 amino acids long. V was trimmed by 2 bases and J by 1 base, leaving 11 bases between them. The CDR3 region has the DNA TGTGCCAGCTCACCAACGGGAACAGAGAACACTGAAGCTTTCTTT. Its protein is CASSPTGTENTEAFF.

The sample holds one count of this clone. The chain uses TRBV7-8 and TRBJ2-1; no clear D gene. The V gene lost 5 bases and the J gene lost 5 bases, with 10 bases spanning the gap. Germline V gene data show CDR1 as SGHVS and CDR2 as FQNEAQ. The CDR3 is made up of 13 amino acids. The CDR3: CASSPLPDNEQFF. The DNA for the CDR3 is TGTGCCAGCAGCCCTCTCCCCGACAATGAGCAGTTCTTC.

The chain couples TRBV5-4 to TRBJ2-4; D not certain. This CDR3 region has 15 residues. Germline V gene data show CDR1 as SGHNT and CDR2 as YYREEE (reference sequence). Trimming removed 1 base from V and 1 base from J, with 9 bases in between. In DNA form, the CDR3 reads TGTGCCAGCAGCTTGTTTCCGGAGGCCAAAAACATTCAGTACTTC. This encodes CASSLFPEAKNIQYF.

V and J are TRBV18 and TRBJ2-5; perhaps TRBD1 as D (5 bases). The V and J ends lost 3 bases and 0 bases respectively, with 11 bases between them. Germline values: CDR1 KGHSH, CDR2 LQKENI. The CDR3 has 15 residues. The chain's CDR3 is CASSPVGLYQETQYF. The CDR3 DNA sequence: TGTGCCAGCTCACCGGTGGGGCTGTACCAAGAGACCCAGTACTTC.

The rearrangement links TRBV19 to TRBJ2-7; perhaps TRBD1 as D (6 bases). CDR1 is LNHDA and CDR2 is SQIVND in the germline V gene (reference sequence). V was cut by 4 bases and J by 3 bases, with 10 bases left in between. This CDR3 spans 13 amino acids. The CDR3 region is CASSSQQGYEQYF. CDR3 nucleotides: TGTGCCAGTAGTAGCCAACAGGGCTACGAGCAGTACTTC.

The gene calls are TRBV28 and TRBJ1-5; D ambiguous. Trimming stripped 4 bases from V and 0 bases from J, with 13 bases between. CDR1 MDHEN and CDR2 SYDVKM come from the germline V gene. The CDR3 length is 16 residues. CDR3 sequence reads: CASSSFDRYSNQPQHF. The CDR3 bases are TGTGCCAGCAGTTCCTTCGACCGATATAGCAATCAGCCCCAGCATTTT.

This rearrangement joins TRBV4-1 to TRBJ1-6; the match to TRBD1 covers 11 bases. Per the germline V gene, CDR1 is MGHRA and CDR2 is YSYEKL. V was clipped by 7 bases and J by 10 bases; unmatched bases: 15. The CDR3 extends over 17 amino acids. CDR3 coding DNA: TGCGCCAGCACCATTTTGGGACAGGGGGGATCAGGGTCACCCCTCCACTTT. It is translated as CASTILGQGGSGSPLHF.

The chain links TRBV30 to TRBJ2-4; 11 bases agree with TRBD2. The germline gives CDR1 GTSNPN, CDR2 SVGIG (reference sequence). Trimming cost V 1 base and J 8 bases; bases outside gene matches: 10. The length of the CDR3 is 16 residues. The CDR3 is CAWSGHSGGARDIQYF. CDR3 DNA sequence: TGTGCCTGGAGTGGTCATAGCGGGGGGGCGAGAGACATTCAGTACTTC.

The chain links TRBV5-1 to TRBJ2-3; 12 positions agree with TRBD2. Germline CDR1 SGHRS, CDR2 YFSETQ. CDR3 length: 18 amino acids. V lost 4 bases, J lost 3 bases, and 12 bases stayed unmatched. Written as DNA, the CDR3 is TGCGCCAGCAGCCGCCAGCCCCAACTAGCGGGGGGAACAGATACGCAGTATTTT. Its translation: CASSRQPQLAGGTDTQYF. The variable domain in full, completed from reference TRBV5-1 and TRBJ2-3, reads KAGVTQTPRYLIKTRGQQVTLSCSPISGHRSVSWYQQTPGQGLQFLFEYFSETQRNKGNFPGRFSGRQFSNSRSEMNVSTLELGDSALYLCASSRQPQLAGGTDTQYFGPGTRLTVL.

In regard to this clone: Other DNA sequences in this specimen translate into the identical CDR3. The J gene is TRBJ2-1, the V gene TRBV19, with 14 bases fitting TRBD2. The germline gives CDR1 LNHDA, CDR2 SQIVND (reference sequence). J gave up 4 bases and V 6 bases, and 5 bases lay outside the gene matches. The CDR3 length is 16 residues. Here the CDR3 reads CASSPGLAGGYNEQFF. CDR3 nucleotides: TGTGCCAGTAGCCCCGGACTAGCGGGGGGTTACAATGAGCAGTTCTTC.

About this clone itself: Other DNA sequences in this sample translate to the same CDR3. This chain joins TRBV2 and TRBJ1-1; no firm D call. Per the germline V gene, CDR1 is SNHLY and CDR2 is FYNNEI. Trimming pared 3 bases from V and 1 base from J, leaving 6 bases between. The CDR3 sequence is 13 residues long. In DNA, the CDR3 is TGTGCCAGCAGTGAGGGAGGGAACACTGAAGCTTTCTTT. As protein: CASSEGGNTEAFF.

The rearrangement joins TRBV28 to TRBJ2-3, with 8 bases matching TRBD2. In germline, CDR1 is MDHEN, CDR2 SYDVKM. Trimming cost V 9 bases and J 7 bases; bases outside gene matches: 9. The CDR3 has 13 residues. CDR3 sequence (DNA): TGTGCCAGTACGGGAGGGAGAGAAAATACGCAGTATTTT. Amino acid sequence: CASTGGRENTQYF.